The 8 T cell receptor beta chains below all came from one sample that was sequenced in a study of OX40 agonist ivuxolimab in advanced cancers. Some clones are missing from TCRdb's copy, which holds only in-frame ones; the method was immunoSEQ multiplex PCR. The repertoire includes 65,000 to 85,000 clones, about 85% of them detected once, and roughly 2% sits in the top ten. This material consisted of CD4+ or CD8+ T cells sorted from blood, taken in a trial of the OX40 agonist ivuxolimab. These receptors originate from an adult with an advanced solid tumor such as melanoma, head and neck, liver or kidney cancer.

The CDR3 is CASSEWARGDNGYGYTF. The DNA for the CDR3 is TGTGCCAGCAGTGAATGGGCCAGGGGGGACAATGGCTATGGCTACACCTTC. The chain carries TRBV2 and TRBJ1-2, with TRBD1 identical over 7 bases. Losses at the gene ends were 2 bases for V and 4 bases for J; bases not matched to a gene: 13. Germline loops: CDR1 SNHLY, CDR2 FYNNEI. The CDR3 spans 17 residues.

This sequence joins TRBV2 and TRBJ2-7; TRBD1 matches at 7 bases. The germline gives CDR1 SNHLY, CDR2 FYNNEI. The V and J ends lost 6 bases and 11 bases, in that order; junction bases with no gene match: 16. This CDR3 has 14 residues. CDR3 DNA: TGTGCCAGCAGCGAGACAGGGAAAGGGGCCACTAAGTACTTC. Translating gives CASSETGKGATKYF.

This sequence joins TRBV27 and TRBJ1-1, with unresolved D. The CDR3 sequence is 15 residues long. Germline CDR1 reads MNHEY; CDR2 reads SMNVEV (reference sequence). Trimming took 3 bases from V and 5 from J, leaving 16 bases between them. The CDR3 region is CASSFGLRTKTEAFF. The CDR3, as DNA: TGTGCCAGCAGTTTCGGGCTTCGAACAAAAACTGAAGCTTTCTTT.

The chain links TRBV5-1 to TRBJ1-1, with D maybe TRBD1 (6 bases). Germline CDR1 and CDR2: SGHRS and YFSETQ. The germline V and J ends were trimmed by 5 bases and 1 base, with 12 bases remaining between them. This CDR3 is built from 14 residues. CDR3 amino acids: CASRPGEANTEAFF. For the CDR3, the DNA is TGCGCCAGCAGGCCAGGGGAGGCGAACACTGAAGCTTTCTTT.

The chain recombines TRBV19 with TRBJ1-5, with D unresolved. CDR1 LNHDA and CDR2 SQIVND come from the germline V gene (reference sequence). V lost 6 bases to trimming and J lost 6 bases, with 15 bases between them. The CDR3 runs to 14 residues. The CDR3 sequence is CASSLLTGSQPQHF. CDR3 sequence (DNA): TGTGCCAGTAGCTTACTGACGGGGAGTCAGCCCCAGCATTTT.

The genes are TRBV14 and TRBJ1-2; the D is unclear. Trimming took off 0 bases at V and 4 bases at J, with 9 bases between the two ends. The CDR3 runs to 14 residues. Germline CDR1 and CDR2: SGHDN and FVKESK. The CDR3 reads CASSQDFNSYGYTF. For the CDR3, the DNA is TGTGCCAGCAGCCAAGATTTTAACAGCTATGGCTACACCTTC.

The chain joins TRBV6-5 to TRBJ2-5; 7 bases match TRBD2. The ends lost 4 bases at V and 5 bases at J; junction bases unmatched: 10. Germline V gene lookup returns CDR1 MNHEY and CDR2 SVGAGI. This CDR3 spans 15 amino acids. The CDR3 here is CASSWGDYRGETQYF. CDR3 nucleotides: TGTGCCAGCAGTTGGGGGGACTACCGAGGGGAGACCCAGTACTTC.

V is TRBV25-1 and J is TRBJ1-2; D is uncertain. Per germline, CDR1 MGHDK and CDR2 SYGVNS. This CDR3 is 16 amino acids long. The V end was cut by 1 base, the J end by 4 bases, with 16 bases between. CDR3 sequence: CASSESGPPRGYGYTF. In DNA form, the CDR3 reads TGTGCCAGCAGTGAATCCGGGCCGCCAAGAGGCTATGGCTACACCTTC.